The next 30 T cell receptor beta chains were all read from a single sample in a study of regulatory T cells in long-lasting Graves disease. Time point here: newly diagnosed GD, antithyroid drugs for less than 3 months. The TCR library used RNA extracted from PBMCs. The authors built TCR beta libraries using iRepertoire HTBI primers and Arm-PCR of CDR3 regions. TCRdb itself ran the multiplex PCR reads through MiXCR, one entry per CDR3 protein. The sample shows 400,000 to 500,000 distinct CDR3 sequences, about 15% of them seen only once. This sample was also put to use in a study of T cells in Graves' hyperthyroidism and ophthalmopathy.

The source was peripheral blood mononuclear cells (PBMCs), collected at new diagnosis, from a patient treated with antithyroid drugs. These receptors were obtained from a woman aged 30 to 39 with Graves disease.

This clonotype was seen only a few times. V is TRBV7-2 and J is TRBJ2-1, with 9 bases matching TRBD2. Germline V gene data show CDR1 as SGHTA and CDR2 as FQGNSA. This CDR3 has 14 amino acids. J lost 7 bases, V lost 3 bases, and 4 bases had no gene match. CDR3 loop: CASSFSGSPNEQFF. The CDR3 bases are TGTGCCAGCAGCTTTAGCGGGAGTCCTAATGAGCAGTTCTTC. Combining the CDR3 with reference TRBV7-2 and TRBJ2-1 gives the whole variable domain GAGVSQSPSNKVTEKGKDVELRCDPISGHTALYWYRQSLGQGLEFLIYFQGNSAPDKSGLPSDRFSAERTGGSVSTLTIQRTQQEDSAVYLCASSFSGSPNEQFFGPGTRLTVL.

This clonotype has ten or more counts. The chain uses TRBV7-2 and TRBJ1-2; possible D gene TRBD1, 6 bases. This CDR3 is 15 amino acids long. Germline V gene data show CDR1 as SGHTA and CDR2 as FQGNSA. V was trimmed by 4 bases and J by 2 bases, leaving 14 bases between them. The CDR3 spells CASSSRDITNYGYTF. The DNA of the CDR3 is TGTGCCAGCAGCTCCAGGGACATCACAAACTATGGCTACACCTTC.

V is TRBV9 and J is TRBJ2-3; D gene unclear. Germline V gene data show CDR1 as SGDLS and CDR2 as YYNGEE. The germline V and J ends were trimmed by 3 bases and 12 bases, with 17 bases remaining between them. CDR3 length: 13 amino acids. CDR3 in DNA: TGTGCCAGCAGCGCCCCCACCCGTATCAGTCAGTATTTT. Translation: CASSAPTRISQYF.

For this clonotype: A much larger clone lies a single base off, so this may be a read error. This sequence joins TRBV19 and TRBJ2-3; D is unresolved. The CDR3 loop spans 14 amino acids. Trimming cost V 4 bases and J 1 base, with 9 bases left between them. CDR1 and CDR2 from the germline V gene are LNHDA and SQIVND (reference sequence). The CDR3 is CASSTSTGTDTQYF. For the CDR3, the DNA is TGTGCCAGTAGTACAAGCACTGGCACAGATACGCAGTATTTT.

This clonotype has a count of ten or more. The genes are TRBV30 and TRBJ2-1; D may be TRBD2 (6 bases). The germline V and J ends were trimmed by 5 bases and 8 bases, with 19 bases remaining between them. Germline CDR1 is GTSNPN and CDR2 is SVGIG (reference sequence). This CDR3 is 14 amino acids long. For the CDR3, the DNA is TGTGCCTGGGCCCCCGGGGACTTAAGGGATGAGCAGTTCTTC. This translates into CAWAPGDLRDEQFF.

At least ten counts were recorded for this clonotype. The rearrangement uses TRBV10-3 and TRBJ1-2, with D perhaps matching TRBD1 (5 bases). Trimming took off 3 bases at V and 0 bases at J, with 11 bases between the two ends. CDR3 length equals 15 residues. The V gene's germline CDR1 is ENHRY and CDR2 SYGVKD. The CDR3 coding sequence is TGTGCCATCAGTGACCGGAGACAGTCTAACTATGGCTACACCTTC. The encoded protein is CAISDRRQSNYGYTF.

Points on this clonotype: One base away lies a much larger clone, so this may be a sequencing read error. The J gene is TRBJ2-5, the V gene TRBV18, with D perhaps matching TRBD2 (5 bases). This CDR3 has 15 amino acids. Germline CDR1 is KGHSH and CDR2 is LQKENI. Trimming shortened V by 8 bases and J by 7 bases, and 23 bases separated the two germline ends. The CDR3, as DNA: TGTGCCAGCAGCCGGGAACCACAGAAGAAAGGGACCCAGTACTTC. It specifies CASSREPQKKGTQYF.

The chain joins TRBV5-1 to TRBJ2-1; 10 positions match TRBD2. Germline V gene data show CDR1 as SGHRS and CDR2 as YFSETQ. The trim removed 5 bases at V and 9 bases at J, leaving 5 bases unmatched. The CDR3 contains 13 residues. The DNA for the CDR3 is TGCGCCAGCAGGCCCCTAGCGGGAGTTGAGCAGTTCTTC. It translates to CASRPLAGVEQFF. Supplemented by reference TRBV5-1 and TRBJ2-1, the full variable domain reads KAGVTQTPRYLIKTRGQQVTLSCSPISGHRSVSWYQQTPGQGLQFLFEYFSETQRNKGNFPGRFSGRQFSNSRSEMNVSTLELGDSALYLCASRPLAGVEQFFGPGTRLTVL.

The V gene is TRBV6-2 or TRBV6-3, the J gene TRBJ1-2; 11 nucleotides line up with TRBD1. The junction had 12 bases not matched to a gene; V was cut back by 5 bases and J by 13 bases. This CDR3 has 14 residues. Germline-derived CDR1 and CDR2 are MNHEY and SVGEGT. CDR3 in amino acids: CASSPDWDRGLFTF. The CDR3 bases are TGTGCCAGCAGTCCCGACTGGGACAGGGGGTTATTCACCTTC.

In its sample, this clonotype was seen many times. The chain recombines TRBV5-1 with TRBJ2-1; 13 nucleotides line up with TRBD2. The junction had 9 bases not matched to a gene; V was cut back by 0 bases and J by 6 bases. The CDR3 totals 18 residues. In germline, CDR1 is SGHRS, CDR2 YFSETQ. The CDR3 region has the DNA TGCGCCAGCAGCTTGGTAATCGGACTAGCGGGAGAGCGCAATGAGCAGTTCTTC. It yields the protein CASSLVIGLAGERNEQFF.

The J gene is TRBJ2-7, the V gene TRBV19; no clear D gene. Trimming took off 9 bases at V and 7 bases at J, with 19 bases between the two ends. This CDR3 spans 13 amino acids. The germline gives CDR1 LNHDA, CDR2 SQIVND (reference sequence). The DNA for the CDR3 is TGTGCCAGCTCCGTTCTGAGTAAAGGGGAGCAGTACTTC. Translation: CASSVLSKGEQYF.

This clonotype was counted many times. The CDR3 DNA reads TGTGCCAGCAGCGAGTTAAAAAATCAGCCCCAGCATTTT. Translated: CASSELKNQPQHF. This chain uses TRBV6-1 with TRBJ1-5; D gene uncertain. The CDR3 is made up of 13 amino acids. In germline, CDR1 is MNHNS, CDR2 SASEGT. Between the trimmed V and J ends, which lost 6 bases and 4 bases, there was a span of 10 bases.

This clonotype was seen more than once but under ten times. The chain uses TRBV7-8 and TRBJ1-6; 7 positions match TRBD1. Germline V gene data show CDR1 as SGHVS and CDR2 as FQNEAQ. The CDR3 length is 16 residues. After removal of 5 bases from V and 10 bases from J, the junction contained 14 bases not matched to a gene. Here the CDR3 reads CASSRQGQTRGSPLHF. CDR3 DNA: TGTGCCAGCAGCCGACAGGGACAGACCAGGGGGTCACCCCTCCACTTT.

Remarks on this clonotype: This may be a read error, as it is one base from a much larger clone. The CDR3 loop is CASSPQGWTGGLFF. As DNA, the CDR3 is TGTGCCAGCAGCCCGCAGGGGTGGACCGGGGGGCTGTTTTTT. V is TRBV12-3 or TRBV12-4 and J is TRBJ2-2; tentatively, D is TRBD1 or TRBD2 (6 bases each). The CDR3 is 14 amino acids.

The table lists this clonotype with many counts. This chain uses TRBV6-2 or TRBV6-3 with TRBJ1-1; maybe TRBD1 (5 bases). Germline V gene lookup returns CDR1 MNHEY and CDR2 SVGEGT. This CDR3 has 14 amino acids. The V gene lost 2 bases and the J gene lost 11 bases, with 18 bases spanning the gap. CDR3 nucleotide sequence: TGTGCCAGCAGTTACCTTACAGGAATTCATGGGGCTTTCTTT. Residues: CASSYLTGIHGAFF.

There are a few counts of this clonotype. The chain has TRBV6-1 and TRBJ2-1; possibly TRBD1 for D (6 bases). The CDR3 consists of 16 residues. The germline gives CDR1 MNHNS, CDR2 SASEGT. V shed 8 bases and J shed 9 bases, with 26 bases lying between them. CDR3 DNA sequence: TGTGCCAGCGGAACACTTCGGCAGGGGACATGGATTGAGCAGTTCTTC. Protein product: CASGTLRQGTWIEQFF.

The CDR3 bases are TGTGCCAGCAGCCCGATAAGGATCCTTACTAGCGGAGCCTCCTACGAGCAGTACTTC. Encoded protein: CASSPIRILTSGASYEQYF. J is TRBJ2-7 and V is TRBV7-8, with 8 positions matching TRBD2. Losses at the gene ends were 5 bases for V and 0 bases for J; bases not matched to a gene: 18. This CDR3 has 19 amino acids. CDR1 is SGHVS, CDR2 FQNEAQ, per germline.

This clonotype has a handful of counts. The chain combines TRBV9 with TRBJ2-3; TRBD2 matches at 12 bases. V lost 6 bases and J lost 2; bases outside the gene matches: 7. The CDR3 is 16 amino acids. Germline CDR1 and CDR2: SGDLS and YYNGEE. The CDR3 nucleotides are TGTGCCAGCACGTACGGACTAGCGGGGAACACAGATACGCAGTATTTT. It is translated as CASTYGLAGNTDTQYF.

The V and J genes are TRBV9 and TRBJ1-5, with 7 nucleotides matching TRBD1. CDR3 length: 16 residues. Trimming took 4 bases from V and 3 from J; bases not matched to a gene: 10. The V gene's germline CDR1 is SGDLS and CDR2 YYNGEE. CDR3 nucleotides: TGTGCCAGCAGCCCCCACGGACAGGAGATCAATCAGCCCCAGCATTTT. It codes for CASSPHGQEINQPQHF.

This clonotype was seen a few times. The chain carries TRBV7-8 and TRBJ1-5; D uncertain. Deletions cut 3 bases from V and 0 bases from J, with 9 bases between. The CDR3 length is 15 residues. Germline CDR1 reads SGHVS; CDR2 reads FQNEAQ. The CDR3 DNA is TGTGCCAGCAGCTTGACCATTAATAGCAATCAGCCCCAGCATTTT. Its protein product is CASSLTINSNQPQHF.

V is TRBV7-9 and J is TRBJ2-1; D tentatively reads TRBD1 or TRBD2 (6 bases each). The CDR3 is 15 amino acids. The ends were cut back, 2 bases at V and 2 bases at J, with 10 bases in the middle. The germline V gene encodes CDR1 SEHNR and CDR2 FQNEAQ (reference sequence). This chain's CDR3 is CASSLMGGTYNEQFF. CDR3 coding DNA: TGTGCCAGCAGCTTAATGGGGGGCACCTACAATGAGCAGTTCTTC.

This clonotype was counted many times. CDR3 protein: CASSQGGDRPQHF. CDR3 in DNA: TGTGCCAGCAGCCAAGGAGGGGATCGGCCCCAGCATTTT. The rearrangement joins TRBV3-1 to TRBJ1-5; D may be TRBD1 (5 bases). The CDR3 consists of 13 residues. Germline CDR1 reads LGHDT; CDR2 reads YNNKEL (reference sequence). V was clipped by 1 base and J by 9 bases, with 10 bases between them.

This clonotype appeared a single time. Likely a read error: the CDR3 ends without its conserved phenylalanine or tryptophan. This chain uses TRBV11-2 with TRBJ2-1, with D perhaps given as TRBD1 or TRBD2 (5 bases each). CDR3 length equals 15 residues. CDR1 is SGHAT, CDR2 FQNNGV, per germline. Trimming removed 5 bases from V and 5 bases from J, with 16 bases in between. Written as DNA, the CDR3 is TGTGCCAGCAGCCTTTTGGCCGTGGGGGACAATGAGCAGTTCTCC. It encodes CASSLLAVGDNEQFS.

The rearrangement joins TRBV24-1 to TRBJ1-4, with 7 positions matching TRBD1. V shed 5 bases and J 4 bases; nucleotides not matched to a gene: 0. This CDR3 has 13 residues. CDR1 and CDR2 (germline): KGHDR, SFDVKD. The CDR3 loop reads CATSGDSNEKLFF. The DNA of the CDR3 is TGTGCCACCAGTGGGGACAGTAATGAAAAACTGTTTTTT.

The sample holds a few counts of this clonotype. V and J are TRBV24-1 and TRBJ2-7, with D hard to call. CDR1 and CDR2 from the germline V gene are KGHDR and SFDVKD. With 6 bases removed from V and 2 bases from J, the gap between germline ends came to 7 bases. The CDR3 runs 12 residues. CDR3 protein: CATSMGAYEQYF. CDR3 nucleotide sequence: TGTGCCACCAGTATGGGTGCCTACGAGCAGTACTTC.

This clonotype came up many times. The genes are TRBV27 and TRBJ2-7, with 7 bases matching TRBD1. Germline V gene lookup returns CDR1 MNHEY and CDR2 SMNVEV (reference sequence). This CDR3 region has 14 residues. V was pared by 5 bases and J by 5 bases, with 9 bases of the junction left unmatched. In DNA form, the CDR3 reads TGTGCCAGCAGTCCCTTACCCAGGGGGAACGAGCAGTACTTC. Its translation: CASSPLPRGNEQYF.

The chain recombines TRBV29-1 with TRBJ1-1; D perhaps matches TRBD1 (6 bases). V dropped 4 bases and J dropped 0 bases, with 18 bases sitting between them. Germline CDR1 and CDR2: SQVTM and ANQGSEA. The CDR3 extends over 16 amino acids. CDR3 bases: TGCAGCGTTGGATGGGTCGGGGGGCGAATGAACACTGAAGCTTTCTTT. Translated, it gives CSVGWVGGRMNTEAFF. Supplemented by reference TRBV29-1 and TRBJ1-1, the full variable domain reads SAVISQKPSRDICQRGTSLTIQCQVDSQVTMMFWYRQQPGQSLTLIATANQGSEATYESGFVIDKFPISRPNLTFSTLTVSNMSPEDSSIYLCSVGWVGGRMNTEAFFGQGTRLTVV.

In its sample, this clonotype was seen many times. The rearrangement links TRBV11-3 to TRBJ2-1, with 10 bases that match TRBD2. Trimming at V came to 5 bases and at J to 4 bases, leaving 5 bases not matched to a gene. CDR3 size: 15 residues. Germline CDR1 and CDR2: SGHNT and YENEEA. In DNA form, the CDR3 reads TGTGCCAGCAGCATCCCTAGCGGGGGTTACAATGAGCAGTTCTTC. Its translation is CASSIPSGGYNEQFF.

This clonotype was seen many times. The gene calls are TRBV12-3 or TRBV12-4 and TRBJ2-1; TRBD1 is a possible D gene (5 bases). The CDR3 is made up of 15 amino acids. The V end was cut by 7 bases, the J end by 4 bases, with 17 bases between. DNA for the CDR3: TGTGCCAGCACCCGACCAGGGTCTTCGTACAATGAGCAGTTCTTC. It codes for CASTRPGSSYNEQFF.

V usage is TRBV7-2 and J usage is TRBJ2-7, with 9 bases lining up with TRBD1. V was pared by 6 bases and J by 5 bases, with 11 bases of the junction left unmatched. The CDR3 loop spans 15 amino acids. The germline CDR1 and CDR2 sequences are SGHTA and FQGNSA. The CDR3 region has the DNA TGTGCCAGCAGTGGAGCCGGGACAGGGCTCAACGAGCAGTACTTC. It translates to CASSGAGTGLNEQYF.